Listed below are T cell receptor beta chains from one sample, sequenced in a study of PD-1 blockade in classical Hodgkin lymphoma. Some clones are missing from TCRdb's copy, which holds only in-frame ones; the method was immunoSEQ multiplex PCR. The repertoire holds tens of thousands of clones, approximately 80% seen once, with about 19% in the top ten. Source: peripheral blood mononuclear cells (PBMCs), taken before the fourth cycle of nivolumab. The receptors were sampled from a human donor with classical Hodgkin lymphoma. The CDR3 runs from the conserved cysteine through the conserved F or W. The D gene is left open where the match is weak. The size field is filled for only some rows; it gives once, few, many or a size class.

D gene | J gene | clone size | V gene | CDR3 protein | CDR3 DNA
TRBD1 | TRBJ1-2 | NA | TRBV25-1 | CASSRGDYGYTF | TGTGCCAGCAGCAGGGGGGATTATGGCTACACCTTC
TRBD1 | TRBJ1-1 | NA | TRBV5-1 | CASSEITGAAFF | TGCGCCAGCAGCGAAATAACAGGGGCCGCTTTCTTT
TRBD2 | TRBJ2-3 | NA | TRBV5-1 | CASSSGLAGADTQYF | TGCGCCAGCAGCTCCGGACTAGCGGGCGCAGATACGCAGTATTTT
TRBD2 | TRBJ2-5 | NA | TRBV5-1 | CASSPGLAGGYLVETQYF | TGCGCCAGCAGCCCGGGACTAGCGGGGGGGTACCTCGTCGAGACCCAGTACTTC
TRBD2 | TRBJ2-5 | NA | TRBV5-1 | CASTSGGGETQYF | TGCGCCAGTACCTCGGGGGGAGGCGAGACCCAGTACTTC
NA | TRBJ1-5 | NA | TRBV2 | CASSEVDNQPQHF | TGTGCCAGCAGTGAGGTCGACAATCAGCCCCAGCATTTT
NA | TRBJ2-1 | NA | TRBV6-1 | CASSPTSPNEQFF | TGTGCCAGCAGTCCCACCTCCCCCAATGAGCAGTTCTTC
TRBD1 | TRBJ1-2 | NA | TRBV5-1 | CASRHGTGGYGYTF | TGCGCCAGCAGACATGGGACAGGGGGTTATGGCTACACCTTC
TRBD1 | TRBJ2-1 | NA | TRBV9 | CASSVETGASRGLDNEQFF | TGTGCCAGCAGCGTAGAGACAGGGGCGTCACGGGGACTTGACAATGAGCAGTTCTTC
TRBD1 | TRBJ1-4 | NA | TRBV9 | CASSPSTGRDEKLFF | TGTGCCAGCAGCCCTTCGACAGGGAGAGATGAAAAACTGTTTTTT
NA | TRBJ2-3 | few | TRBV6-6 | CASRTTSTDTQYF | TGTGCCAGCAGGACAACTAGCACAGATACGCAGTATTTT
TRBD1 | TRBJ1-1 | NA | TRBV29-1 | CSVRDRVISEAFF | TGCAGCGTGAGGGACAGGGTAATTTCTGAAGCTTTCTTT
TRBD1 | TRBJ1-1 | NA | TRBV10-3 | CAISETGEKNTEAFF | TGTGCCATCAGTGAGACAGGGGAAAAGAACACTGAAGCTTTCTTT
NA | TRBJ2-5 | NA | TRBV11-2 | CASSPRLQETQYF | TGTGCCAGCAGCCCACGACTTCAAGAGACCCAGTACTTC
TRBD1 | TRBJ1-1 | NA | TRBV4-1 | CASSQDPTGASEAFF | TGCGCCAGCAGCCAAGATCCCACAGGGGCGTCTGAAGCTTTCTTT
NA | TRBJ1-4 | NA | TRBV6-5 | CASSYDTEKLFF | TGTGCCAGCAGTTACGATACAGAAAAACTGTTTTTT